Included here is one TCR beta chain sequence, with context. Its antigen is unknown. The source of the sample is a study of response to subunit inactivated influenza vaccine. Using its own MiXCR run on the RT-PCR reads, TCRdb lists one record per CDR3 protein. Of 700,000 to 800,000 distinct CDR3 sequences detected, roughly 20% appear once; the ten largest clones hold roughly 10%. After removal of 5 bases from V and 0 bases from J, the junction contained 7 bases not matched to a gene. This CDR3 spans 16 amino acids. Looked up from germline, CDR1 is MDHEN and CDR2 is SYDVKM. Broader study findings: It was the authors' suggestion that each seasonal influenza vaccination recruits few new T cells.

The sequences come from PBMCs from blood, collected more than 4 days after vaccination. This TCR was recovered from a man aged 50 or older who received an inactivated influenza vaccine. The V gene is TRBV28, the J gene TRBJ2-3; 8 bases map to TRBD1. This chain's CDR3 is CASSPIQGGSTDTQYF. The CDR3 nucleotides are TGTGCCAGCAGTCCCATACAGGGGGGTAGCACAGATACGCAGTATTTT.